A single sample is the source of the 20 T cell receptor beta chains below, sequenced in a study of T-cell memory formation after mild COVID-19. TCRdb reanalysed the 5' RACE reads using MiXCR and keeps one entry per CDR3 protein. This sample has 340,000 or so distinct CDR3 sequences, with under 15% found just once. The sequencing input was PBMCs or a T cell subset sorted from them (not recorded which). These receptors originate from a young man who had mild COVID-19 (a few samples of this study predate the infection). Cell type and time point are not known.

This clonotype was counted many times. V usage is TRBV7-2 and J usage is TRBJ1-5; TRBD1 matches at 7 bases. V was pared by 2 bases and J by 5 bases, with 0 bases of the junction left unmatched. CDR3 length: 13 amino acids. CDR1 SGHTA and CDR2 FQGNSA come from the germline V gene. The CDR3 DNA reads TGTGCCAGCAGCTTACAGGGGGATCAGCCCCAGCATTTT. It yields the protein CASSLQGDQPQHF.

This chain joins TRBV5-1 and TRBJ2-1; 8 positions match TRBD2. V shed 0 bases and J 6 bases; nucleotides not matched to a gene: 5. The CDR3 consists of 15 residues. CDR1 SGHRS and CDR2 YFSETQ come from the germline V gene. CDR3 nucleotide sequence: TGCGCCAGCAGCTTGGGGCGGGGGGCCCTCAATGAGCAGTTCTTC. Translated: CASSLGRGALNEQFF.

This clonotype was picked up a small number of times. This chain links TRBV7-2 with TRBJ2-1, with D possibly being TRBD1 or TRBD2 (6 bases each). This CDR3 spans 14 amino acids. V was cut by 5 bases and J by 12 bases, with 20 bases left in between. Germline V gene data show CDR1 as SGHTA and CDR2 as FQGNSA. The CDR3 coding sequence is TGTGCCAGCAGCGAGGGGGGCTCCAGCCAAGTGCAGTTCTTC. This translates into CASSEGGSSQVQFF. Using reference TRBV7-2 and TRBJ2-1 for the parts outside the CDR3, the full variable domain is GAGVSQSPSNKVTEKGKDVELRCDPISGHTALYWYRQSLGQGLEFLIYFQGNSAPDKSGLPSDRFSAERTGGSVSTLTIQRTQQEDSAVYLCASSEGGSSQVQFFGPGTRLTVL.

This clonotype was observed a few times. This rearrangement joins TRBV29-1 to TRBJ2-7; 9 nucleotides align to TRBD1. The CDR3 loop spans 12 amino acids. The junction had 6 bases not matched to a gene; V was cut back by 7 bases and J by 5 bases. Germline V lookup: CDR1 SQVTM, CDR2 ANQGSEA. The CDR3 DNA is TGCAGCGCAACAGGGGGCGAGGACGAGCAGTACTTC. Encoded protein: CSATGGEDEQYF.

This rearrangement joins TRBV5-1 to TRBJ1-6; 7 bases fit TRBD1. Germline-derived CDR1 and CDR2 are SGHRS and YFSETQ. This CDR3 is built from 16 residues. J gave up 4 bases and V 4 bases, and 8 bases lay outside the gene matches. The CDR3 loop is CASSPRTGGYNSPLHF. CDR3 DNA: TGCGCCAGCAGCCCGAGGACAGGAGGGTATAATTCACCCCTCCACTTT.

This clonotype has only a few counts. Written as DNA, the CDR3 is TGTGCCAGCAGTCCCCCCTCCTACTTGGAACCCACAGATACGCAGTATTTT. Translated, it gives CASSPPSYLEPTDTQYF. The J gene is TRBJ2-3, the V gene TRBV12-3 or TRBV12-4; the D is unclear. The CDR3 extends over 17 amino acids. V was trimmed by 5 bases and J by 2 bases, leaving 20 bases between them.

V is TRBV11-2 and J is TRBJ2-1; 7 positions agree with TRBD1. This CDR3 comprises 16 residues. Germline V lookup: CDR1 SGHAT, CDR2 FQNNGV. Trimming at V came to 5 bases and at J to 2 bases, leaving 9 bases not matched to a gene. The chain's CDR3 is CASSQNGQGAYNEQFF. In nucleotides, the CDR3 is TGTGCCAGCAGCCAAAACGGCCAGGGGGCCTACAATGAGCAGTTCTTC.

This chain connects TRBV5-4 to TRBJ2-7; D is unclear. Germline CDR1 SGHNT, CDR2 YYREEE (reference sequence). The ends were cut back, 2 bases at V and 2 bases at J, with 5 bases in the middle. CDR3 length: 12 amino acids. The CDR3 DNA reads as TGTGCCAGCAGCTTATACCCCTACGAGCAGTACGTC. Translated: CASSLYPYEQYV.

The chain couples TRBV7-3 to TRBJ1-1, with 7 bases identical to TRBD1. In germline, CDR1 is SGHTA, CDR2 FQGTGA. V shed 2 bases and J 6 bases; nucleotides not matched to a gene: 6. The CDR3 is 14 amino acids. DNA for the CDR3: TGTGCCAGCAGCTTACAGGGGGAGGGAGCTGAAGCTTTCTTT. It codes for CASSLQGEGAEAFF.

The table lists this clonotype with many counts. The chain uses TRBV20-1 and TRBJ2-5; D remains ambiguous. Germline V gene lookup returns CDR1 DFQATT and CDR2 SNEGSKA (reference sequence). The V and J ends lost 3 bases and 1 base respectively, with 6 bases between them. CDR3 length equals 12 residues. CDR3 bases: TGCAGTGCTAGCGATCCCCAAGAGACCCAGTACTTC. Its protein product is CSASDPQETQYF.

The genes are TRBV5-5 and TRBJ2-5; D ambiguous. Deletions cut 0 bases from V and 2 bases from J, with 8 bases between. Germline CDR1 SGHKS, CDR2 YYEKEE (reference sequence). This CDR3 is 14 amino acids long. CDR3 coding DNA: TGTGCCAGCAGCTTGGCAGGACGGCAAGAGACCCAGTACTTC. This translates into CASSLAGRQETQYF.

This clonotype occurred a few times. The CDR3 spells CAISDWASGGTGELFF. CDR3 sequence (DNA): TGTGCCATCAGTGACTGGGCTAGCGGGGGGACCGGGGAGCTGTTTTTT. The chain joins TRBV10-3 to TRBJ2-2; TRBD2 agrees at 11 bases. Germline V CDR1 and CDR2: ENHRY, SYGVKD. The CDR3 has 16 amino acids. J gave up 5 bases and V 3 bases, and 5 bases lay outside the gene matches.

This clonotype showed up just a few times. CDR3 nucleotide sequence: TGTGCCAGCAGCTTGGCATCTGCAGATACGCAGTATTTT. Amino acid sequence: CASSLASADTQYF. The rearrangement joins TRBV5-4 to TRBJ2-3; no clear D. The CDR3 is made up of 13 amino acids. V lost 0 bases and J 4 bases, leaving 6 bases between the germline ends. The germline V gene has CDR1 SGHNT and CDR2 YYREEE (reference sequence). The full variable domain, rest sourced from reference TRBV5-4 and TRBJ2-3, is ETGVTQSPTHLIKTRGQQVTLRCSSQSGHNTVSWYQQALGQGPQFIFQYYREEENGRGNFPPRFSGLQFPNYSSELNVNALELDDSALYLCASSLASADTQYFGPGTRLTVL.

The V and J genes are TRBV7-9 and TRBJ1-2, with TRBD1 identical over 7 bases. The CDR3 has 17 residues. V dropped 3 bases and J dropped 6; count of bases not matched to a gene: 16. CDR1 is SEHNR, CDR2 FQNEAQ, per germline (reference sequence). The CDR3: CASSFAELTQGQHGYTF. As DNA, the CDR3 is TGTGCCAGCAGCTTCGCAGAACTGACACAGGGGCAGCATGGCTACACCTTC.

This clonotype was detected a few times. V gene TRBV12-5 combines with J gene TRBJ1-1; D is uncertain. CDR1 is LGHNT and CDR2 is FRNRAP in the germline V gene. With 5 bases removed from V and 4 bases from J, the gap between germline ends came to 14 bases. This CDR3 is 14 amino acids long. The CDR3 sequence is CASGVGLLGTEAFF. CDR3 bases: TGTGCTAGTGGTGTGGGTCTTCTGGGCACTGAAGCTTTCTTT.

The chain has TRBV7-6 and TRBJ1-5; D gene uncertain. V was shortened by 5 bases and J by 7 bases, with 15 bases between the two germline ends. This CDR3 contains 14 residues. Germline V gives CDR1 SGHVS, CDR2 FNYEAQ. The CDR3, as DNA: TGTGCCAGCAGCCTCTCCGGGAGTGGCCAGCCCCAGCATTTT. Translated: CASSLSGSGQPQHF.

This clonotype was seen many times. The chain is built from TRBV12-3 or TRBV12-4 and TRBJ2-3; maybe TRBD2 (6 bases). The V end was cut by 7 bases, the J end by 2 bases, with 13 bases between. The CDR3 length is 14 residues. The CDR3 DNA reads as TGTGCCAGCACGACGACGGACTACACAGATACGCAGTATTTT. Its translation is CASTTTDYTDTQYF.

The CDR3 spells CASRTELGKLFF. The CDR3 nucleotides read TGTGCCAGCCGGACGGAGCTGGGAAAACTGTTTTTT. The genes are TRBV2 and TRBJ1-4, with no clear D. Trimming took 8 bases from V and 10 from J, leaving 14 bases between them. The germline V gene encodes CDR1 SNHLY and CDR2 FYNNEI. CDR3 length equals 12 residues. Filled out from reference TRBV2 and TRBJ1-4, the complete variable domain reads EPEVTQTPSHQVTQMGQEVILRCVPISNHLYFYWYRQILGQKVEFLVSFYNNEISEKSEIFDDQFSVERPDGSNFTLKIRSTKLEDSAMYFCASRTELGKLFFGSGTQLSVL.

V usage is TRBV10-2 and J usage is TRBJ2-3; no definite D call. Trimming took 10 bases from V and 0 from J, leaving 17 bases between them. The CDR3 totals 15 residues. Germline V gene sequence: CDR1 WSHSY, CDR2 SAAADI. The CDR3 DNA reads TGCGCCACCTCGGGTACGGGCGTTAGCACAGATACGCAGTATTTT. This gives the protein CATSGTGVSTDTQYF.

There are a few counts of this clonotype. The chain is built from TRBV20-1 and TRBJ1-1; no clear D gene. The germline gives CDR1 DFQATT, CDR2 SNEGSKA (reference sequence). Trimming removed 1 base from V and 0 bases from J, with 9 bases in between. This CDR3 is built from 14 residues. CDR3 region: CSARAIGMNTEAFF. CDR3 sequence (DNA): TGCAGTGCTAGAGCGATCGGGATGAACACTGAAGCTTTCTTT.